This TCR beta chain was found in a study of identical twins. Study outcomes and limitations: Conclusions were based on cross-sectional statistical analysis, without following the same donors. Twin-shared out-of-frame alpha sequences were enriched for low generation probability. Abundant cord blood beta clonotypes carried fewer insertions; memory repertoires showed none.

V shed 4 bases and J shed 9 bases, with 19 bases lying between them. CDR1 is SGHTA, CDR2 FQGNSA, per germline. This CDR3 is 15 amino acids long. TCRdb re-called the 5' RACE reads through MiXCR, storing one row per CDR3 protein. The sample comprises nearly 900,000 distinct CDR3 sequences, 9% to 15% of which are singletons, and about 1.5% rests with the top ten. This clonotype occurred a few times. Its antigen is unidentified. These same records also appear under a second study, on yellow fever vaccine responses in identical twins. That paper states: In identical twins, vaccine T cell responses appeared partly shared and partly individual.

The sequenced sample was PBMCs. This sequence joins TRBV7-2 and TRBJ2-1, with D tentatively TRBD2 (5 bases). The receptor's source is a woman under 30 in good health. Here the CDR3 DNA reads TGTGCCAGCAGCTCCGGGATCCCTTTCCCCCCTGAGCAGTTCTTC. This translates into CASSSGIPFPPEQFF.